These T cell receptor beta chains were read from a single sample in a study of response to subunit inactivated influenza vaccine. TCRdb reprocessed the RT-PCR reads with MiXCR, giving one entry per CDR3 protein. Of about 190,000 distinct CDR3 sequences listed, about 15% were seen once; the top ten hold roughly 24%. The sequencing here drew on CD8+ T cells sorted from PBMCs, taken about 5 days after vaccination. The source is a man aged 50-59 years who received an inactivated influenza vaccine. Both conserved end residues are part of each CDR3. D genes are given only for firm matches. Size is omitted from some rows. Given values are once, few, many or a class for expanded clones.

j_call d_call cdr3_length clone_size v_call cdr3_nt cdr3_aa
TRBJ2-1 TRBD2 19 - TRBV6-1 TGTGCCAGCAGTCGGACTAGCGGGAGGGCATTAAGCTCCTACAATGAGCAGTTCTTC CASSRTSGRALSSYNEQFF
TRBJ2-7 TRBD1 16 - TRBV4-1 TGCGCCAGCAGCCACCGACAGGGGGCTGGGGGCTACGAGCAGTACTTC CASSHRQGAGGYEQYF
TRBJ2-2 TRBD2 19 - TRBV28 TGTGCCAGCAGTTTCATCGCTAGCGGAGGGCAAAGTCGTCCCGGGGAGCTGTTTTTT CASSFIASGGQSRPGELFF
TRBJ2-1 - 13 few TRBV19 TGTGCCACCGGGGTTTGGCATTTTAATGAGCAGTTCTTC CATGVWHFNEQFF
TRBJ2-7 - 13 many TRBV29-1 TGCAGCGTCTCAGGGGTTCAACCTTACGAGCAGTACTTC CSVSGVQPYEQYF
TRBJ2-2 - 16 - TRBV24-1 TGTGCCACCAGTGATTTGTACACCCCGAACACCGGGGAGCTGTTTTTT CATSDLYTPNTGELFF
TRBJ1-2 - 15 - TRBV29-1 TGCAGCGTTGAAAACGGCATCTCATCTTACTATGGCTACACCTTC CSVENGISSYYGYTF
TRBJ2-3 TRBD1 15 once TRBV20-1 TGCAGTGCTAGAGATCTGTCAATGGGGACAGATACGCAGTGTTTT CSARDLSMGTDTQCF
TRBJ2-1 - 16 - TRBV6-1 TGTGCCAGCAGTGAAGCACGGCAGGTTATTTTCGATGAGCAGTTCTTC CASSEARQVIFDEQFF
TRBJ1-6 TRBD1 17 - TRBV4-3 TGCGCCAGCAGCCGCGACCAGGGGGGGGCGCGAAATTCACCCCTCCACTTT CASSRDQGGARNSPLHF
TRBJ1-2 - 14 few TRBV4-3 TGCGCCAGCAGCCAAGGGTCAATCAGCTATGGCTACACCTTC CASSQGSISYGYTF
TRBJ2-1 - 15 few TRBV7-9 TGTGCCAGCAGCACCGGGATCTACCCTGACAATGAGCAGTTCTTC CASSTGIYPDNEQFF
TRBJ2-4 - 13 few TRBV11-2 TGTGCCAGTAGTATTATACCGGGGGACATTCAGTACTTC CASSIIPGDIQYF
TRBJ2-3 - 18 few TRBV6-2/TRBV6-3 TGTGCCAGCAGTCAAGAGAAGTACGGGACACCCGGGCCAGATACGCAGTATTTT CASSQEKYGTPGPDTQYF
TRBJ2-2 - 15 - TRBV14 TGTGCCAGCAGCCGAGACTACTCGAACACCGGGGAGCTGTTTTTT CASSRDYSNTGELFF
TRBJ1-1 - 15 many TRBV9 TGTGCCAGCAGCGTCTCCGGGACCCCCGTGACTGAAGCTTTCTTT CASSVSGTPVTEAFF
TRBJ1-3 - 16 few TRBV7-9 TGTGCCAGCAGCTTAGTGGGAACCCCCTCTGGAAACACCATATATTTT CASSLVGTPSGNTIYF
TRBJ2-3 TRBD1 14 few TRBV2 TGTGCCAGTCAGGGGGCCGTCAGCACAGATACGCAGTATTTT CASQGAVSTDTQYF